Presented here are 17 T cell receptor beta chains from one specimen sequenced in a study of T cell repertoires in cytomegalovirus infection. TCRdb called the reads again in MiXCR, with one record for every CDR3 protein. In the table there are fewer than 550,000 distinct CDR3 sequences, about 11% of which are singletons. The sample consisted of PBMCs. The receptors were gathered from a human donor in good health (CMV status not recorded). Some clones in this sample may be carry-over from other donors' samples.

The V call is TRBV13, the J call TRBJ2-1; TRBD1 might be the D (6 bases). CDR1 is PRHDT, CDR2 FYEKMQ, per germline (reference sequence). The CDR3 is 12 amino acids. V was pared by 0 bases and J by 10 bases, with 7 bases between. The CDR3 sequence is CASSLGTGEQFF. CDR3 nucleotides: TGTGCCAGCAGCTTAGGGACAGGCGAGCAGTTCTTC. The whole variable domain, filled in from reference TRBV13 and TRBJ2-1, reads AAGVIQSPRHLIKEKRETATLKCYPIPRHDTVYWYQQGPGQDPQFLISFYEKMQSDKGSIPDRFSAQQFSDYHSELNMSSLELGDSALYFCASSLGTGEQFFGPGTRLTVL.

This sequence joins TRBV19 and TRBJ1-2, with D uncertain. The CDR3 has 14 amino acids. V lost 6 bases to trimming and J lost 8 bases, with 19 bases between them. Germline lookup yields CDR1 LNHDA and CDR2 SQIVND (reference sequence). CDR3 loop: CASSTPRMLKGYTF. CDR3 sequence (DNA): TGTGCCAGTAGCACACCGCGCATGCTAAAAGGCTACACCTTC.

This clonotype was picked up many times. The chain is built from TRBV15 and TRBJ1-6; weak D call: TRBD1 (6 bases). CDR1 and CDR2 (germline): LNHNV, YYDKDF (reference sequence). CDR3 length: 16 residues. Trimming removed 0 bases at V and 5 bases at J, with 11 bases between. The CDR3: CATSRDRGSHNSPLHF. The CDR3 DNA reads TGTGCCACCAGCAGAGACAGGGGAAGTCATAATTCACCCCTCCACTTT.

This clonotype was seen at least ten times. The rearrangement links TRBV4-1 to TRBJ1-5; no clear D gene. Trimming stripped 4 bases from V and 3 bases from J, with 7 bases between. The germline gives CDR1 MGHRA, CDR2 YSYEKL. CDR3 length: 13 residues. CDR3: CASSPAVNQPQHF. The DNA for the CDR3 is TGCGCCAGCAGCCCGGCGGTCAATCAGCCCCAGCATTTT.

This clonotype was picked up a small number of times. The V and J genes are TRBV3-1 and TRBJ1-2; D uncertain. Trimming took 1 base from V and 7 from J, leaving 7 bases between them. The length of the CDR3 is 12 residues. The germline V gene has CDR1 LGHDT and CDR2 YNNKEL (reference sequence). This chain's CDR3 is CASSQGARGYTF. For the CDR3, the DNA is TGTGCCAGCAGCCAAGGGGCCCGTGGCTACACCTTC. Complete variable domain (other parts from reference TRBV3-1 and TRBJ1-2): DTAVSQTPKYLVTQMGNDKSIKCEQNLGHDTMYWYKQDSKKFLKIMFSYNNKELIINETVPNRFSPKSPDKAHLNLHINSLELGDSAVYFCASSQGARGYTFGSGTRLTVV.

The sample holds many counts of this clonotype. The rearrangement uses TRBV12-3 or TRBV12-4 and TRBJ2-1; 8 bases line up with TRBD1. The CDR3 loop spans 12 amino acids. The CDR3: CAGGTGPHEQFF. The CDR3 region has the DNA TGTGCAGGGGGGACAGGTCCACATGAGCAGTTCTTC.

This clonotype appeared many times. The CDR3 reads CASSPRQGRWETQYF. The CDR3 nucleotides read TGTGCCAGCAGTCCCCGACAGGGAAGGTGGGAGACCCAGTACTTC. This chain connects TRBV12-3 or TRBV12-4 to TRBJ2-5; 7 bases match TRBD1. With 5 bases clipped from V and 5 bases from J, the junction kept 11 bases outside the gene matches. CDR3 size: 15 residues.

This clonotype was seen more than once but under ten times. The chain uses TRBV5-1 and TRBJ2-3, with TRBD2 as a possible D gene (6 bases). The CDR3 has 14 amino acids. V gave up 5 bases and J gave up 6 bases, with 16 bases separating them. Per germline, CDR1 SGHRS and CDR2 YFSETQ. The CDR3 DNA sequence: TGCGCCAGCAGAACCGGGACGGGAGCCGATACGCAGTATTTT. This gives the protein CASRTGTGADTQYF.

This clonotype has at least ten counts. The chain couples TRBV27 to TRBJ1-5; D is ambiguous. Trimming removed 0 bases from V and 4 bases from J, with 13 bases in between. This CDR3 comprises 16 residues. Germline assignment: CDR1 MNHEY and CDR2 SMNVEV (reference sequence). The CDR3 coding sequence is TGTGCCAGCAGTTTATCAGGCCCAGGCCCAAATCAGCCCCAGCATTTT. Encoded protein: CASSLSGPGPNQPQHF.

The V call is TRBV7-3, the J call TRBJ2-3; a weak D match, TRBD2 (5 bases). The CDR3 extends over 15 amino acids. Germline V lookup: CDR1 SGHTA, CDR2 FQGTGA. The germline V and J ends were trimmed by 5 bases and 0 bases, with 12 bases remaining between them. CDR3 nucleotides: TGTGCCAGCAGCCCGACGGGGATCAGCACAGATACGCAGTATTTT. It specifies CASSPTGISTDTQYF.

The rearrangement uses TRBV4-2 and TRBJ2-7, with 9 bases aligning to TRBD2. The junction had 3 bases not matched to a gene; V was cut back by 0 bases and J by 3 bases. The CDR3 length is 15 residues. CDR1 and CDR2 (germline): LGHNA, YNFKEQ. The chain's CDR3 is CASSQEAGGFYEQYF. The CDR3 bases are TGTGCCAGCAGCCAAGAGGCGGGAGGGTTCTACGAGCAGTACTTC.

At least ten counts were recorded for this clonotype. V is TRBV6-1 and J is TRBJ2-1, with D possibly TRBD2 on 6 matching bases. Deletions cut 11 bases from V and 7 bases from J, with 18 bases between. CDR3 length: 13 amino acids. Germline-derived CDR1 and CDR2 are MNHNS and SASEGT. CDR3: CAYMDREKNEQFF. The CDR3 region has the DNA TGTGCCTACATGGATCGGGAGAAGAATGAGCAGTTCTTC.

This clonotype was seen at least ten times. The genes are TRBV14 and TRBJ2-2; D not resolved. CDR3 length: 14 residues. The ends were cut back, 5 bases at V and 6 bases at J, with 13 bases in the middle. Per the germline V gene, CDR1 is SGHDN and CDR2 is FVKESK. DNA of the CDR3: TGTGCCAGCAGCTCCCTAGGAGTTGCCGGGGAGCTGTTTTTT. Translating it yields CASSSLGVAGELFF.

This clonotype was detected many times. V usage is TRBV6-1 and J usage is TRBJ2-2; 10 bases are shared with TRBD1. Germline V gene lookup returns CDR1 MNHNS and CDR2 SASEGT. V trimming: 5 bases; J trimming: 6 bases; junction bases outside the gene matches: 15. This CDR3 is 18 amino acids long. In DNA, the CDR3 is TGTGCCAGCAGTCCCTATAGCCCCGGGACAGGGGAGTCCGGGGAGCTGTTTTTT. This codes for CASSPYSPGTGESGELFF.

This clonotype has ten or more counts. The chain has TRBV7-2 and TRBJ2-7; tentative D call: TRBD2 (6 bases). CDR1 and CDR2 from the germline V gene are SGHTA and FQGNSA. V was cut by 8 bases and J by 3 bases, with 11 bases left in between. The CDR3 loop spans 12 amino acids. CDR3: CASRAGSYEQYF. CDR3 nucleotides: TGTGCCAGCCGGGCCGGGAGCTACGAGCAGTACTTC.

This clonotype showed up many times. For the CDR3, the DNA is TGTGCCAGCAGTTTACTATTAACAGGGGGCCTACAAGAGACCCAGTACTTC. Translated, it gives CASSLLLTGGLQETQYF. This chain connects TRBV28 to TRBJ2-5; 9 bases are shared with TRBD1. The CDR3 has 17 amino acids. Per the germline V gene, CDR1 is MDHEN and CDR2 is SYDVKM. Trimming took 2 bases from V and 2 from J; bases not matched to a gene: 9.

This clonotype was found many times. The genes are TRBV6-1 and TRBJ2-5, with 7 bases that match TRBD2. The V gene end was trimmed by 2 bases and the J gene end by 5 bases; junction bases not matched to a gene: 5. Germline CDR1 MNHNS, CDR2 SASEGT. The length of the CDR3 is 14 residues. CDR3 bases: TGTGCCAGCAGTGAAAGGGAGGGGCGGGAGACCCAGTACTTC. Protein: CASSEREGRETQYF.